Below, 32 T cell receptor beta chains from the same sample are listed, as sequenced in a study of cytomegalovirus exposure and HLA in healthy donors. Researchers ran the PCR with 60 Vbeta and 13 Jbeta primers. Sequencing used immunoSEQ multiplex PCR; TCRdb keeps in-frame clones, though not all of them. The sample contains around 72,000 clones, 60% to 75% of which appear only once. The sample taken for sequencing was PBMCs. The receptors shown here come from a man aged 35-49 years in good health and CMV-seropositive.

J is TRBJ2-2 and V is TRBV27; 7 bases agree with TRBD2. The CDR3 has 13 amino acids. J gave up 6 bases and V 8 bases, and 6 bases lay outside the gene matches. Per the germline V gene, CDR1 is MNHEY and CDR2 is SMNVEV (reference sequence). DNA of the CDR3: TGTGCCAGCCGGATGGCGGGGGCCGGGGAGCTGTTTTTT. It codes for CASRMAGAGELFF.

The chain combines TRBV4-3 with TRBJ2-3; 7 bases are a match to TRBD2. Per germline, CDR1 LGHNA and CDR2 YSLEER. This CDR3 has 15 amino acids. The trim removed 1 base at V and 3 bases at J, leaving 4 bases unmatched. The CDR3 region is CASSQGGGVTDTQYF. CDR3 DNA: TGCGCCAGCAGCCAAGGTGGGGGGGTTACAGATACGCAGTATTTT.

This chain joins TRBV7-2 and TRBJ2-7, with TRBD1 matching over 7 bases. This CDR3 has 14 residues. CDR1 is SGHTA and CDR2 is FQGNSA in the germline V gene. V dropped 1 base and J dropped 2; count of bases not matched to a gene: 2. The CDR3 region has the DNA TGTGCCAGCAGCTTAGTTACAGGGGCCTACGAGCAGTACTTC. Protein product: CASSLVTGAYEQYF.

The chain is built from TRBV9 and TRBJ2-2; 10 bases fit TRBD2. Germline CDR1 reads SGDLS; CDR2 reads YYNGEE. After removal of 5 bases from V and 4 bases from J, the junction contained 5 bases not matched to a gene. The CDR3 consists of 15 residues. The CDR3 coding sequence is TGTGCCAGCAGTCTCGGGACTAGCGCCACCGGGGAGCTGTTTTTT. This sequence encodes CASSLGTSATGELFF. The full variable domain, in which reference TRBV9 and TRBJ2-2 provide the parts outside the CDR3, is DSGVTQTPKHLITATGQRVTLRCSPRSGDLSVYWYQQSLDQGLQFLIQYYNGEERAKGNILERFSAQQFPDLHSELNLSSLELGDSALYFCASSLGTSATGELFFGEGSRLTVL.

This clone was picked up a small number of times. This chain uses TRBV7-8 with TRBJ2-3; tentatively, D is TRBD1 (7 bases). This CDR3 contains 15 residues. Germline CDR1 reads SGHVS; CDR2 reads FQNEAQ. The V and J ends lost 5 bases and 2 bases respectively, with 14 bases between them. DNA for the CDR3: TGTGCCAGCAGCCCGCGGGACAGCTTCACAGATACGCAGTATTTT. Translation: CASSPRDSFTDTQYF.

In this sample, this clone turned up a few times. J is TRBJ2-7 and V is TRBV7-2, with D perhaps matching TRBD1 (5 bases). V lost 5 bases, J lost 4 bases, and 12 bases lay in between. The CDR3 length is 13 residues. Germline CDR1 reads SGHTA; CDR2 reads FQGNSA. The CDR3 sequence is CASSLPGAYEQYF. In DNA, the CDR3 is TGTGCCAGCAGCCTCCCTGGGGCTTACGAGCAGTACTTC.

The chain recombines TRBV6-6 with TRBJ1-1, with D possibly TRBD1 on 6 matching bases. Germline assignment: CDR1 MNHNY and CDR2 SVGAGI (reference sequence). Trimming stripped 7 bases from V and 3 bases from J, with 12 bases between. The CDR3 covers 13 residues. The DNA for the CDR3 is TGTGCCAGCAAGGCCCAGGGGCACACTGAAGCTTTCTTT. It yields the protein CASKAQGHTEAFF.

The V and J genes are TRBV11-2 and TRBJ2-7; the match to TRBD2 covers 7 bases. Losses at the gene ends were 2 bases for V and 0 bases for J; bases not matched to a gene: 7. The CDR3 runs 16 residues. Germline CDR1 reads SGHAT; CDR2 reads FQNNGV. The CDR3 sequence: CASSLSVSGASYEQYF. Written as DNA, the CDR3 is TGTGCCAGCAGCTTATCTGTAAGCGGGGCCTCCTACGAGCAGTACTTC.

The chain couples TRBV30 to TRBJ1-1; possible D gene TRBD1, 6 bases. Trimming cost V 8 bases and J 1 base, with 17 bases left between them. The CDR3 sequence is 14 residues long. Germline values: CDR1 GTSNPN, CDR2 SVGIG (reference sequence). The chain's CDR3 is CALHKGQPNTEAFF. CDR3 nucleotides: TGTGCCCTCCACAAAGGACAGCCGAACACTGAAGCTTTCTTT. The full variable domain, rest sourced from reference TRBV30 and TRBJ1-1, is SQTIHQWPATLVQPVGSPLSLECTVEGTSNPNLYWYRQAAGRGLQLLFYSVGIGQISSEVPQNLSASRPQDRQFILSSKKLLLSDSGFYLCALHKGQPNTEAFFGQGTRLTVV.

CDR3 protein: CASSSRMEGNTIYF. The CDR3 bases are TGTGCCAGCAGCTCCCGGATGGAGGGAAACACCATATATTTT. V and J are TRBV5-4 and TRBJ1-3; D gene uncertain. Trimming pared 3 bases from V and 4 bases from J, leaving 11 bases between. The CDR3 runs to 14 residues. Germline V gives CDR1 SGHNT, CDR2 YYREEE (reference sequence).

The rearrangement uses TRBV7-9 and TRBJ2-1, with TRBD2 matching over 16 bases. Germline V CDR1 and CDR2: SEHNR, FQNEAQ (reference sequence). The CDR3 length is 16 residues. V was clipped by 4 bases and J by 7 bases; unmatched bases: 4. CDR3 in amino acids: CASSSGLAGGQNEQFF. CDR3 coding DNA: TGTGCCAGCAGCTCGGGACTAGCGGGGGGGCAGAATGAGCAGTTCTTC.

V and J are TRBV15 and TRBJ2-1; no firm D call. V dropped 5 bases and J dropped 11 bases, with 10 bases sitting between them. In germline, CDR1 is LNHNV, CDR2 YYDKDF (reference sequence). This CDR3 has 11 residues. The CDR3 reads CATSPVQKQFF. In DNA form, the CDR3 reads TGTGCCACCAGCCCCGTACAGAAGCAGTTCTTC. The full variable domain, in which reference TRBV15 and TRBJ2-1 provide the parts outside the CDR3, is DAMVIQNPRYQVTQFGKPVTLSCSQTLNHNVMYWYQQKSSQAPKLLFHYYDKDFNNEADTPDNFQSRRPNTSFCFLDIRSPGLGDTAMYLCATSPVQKQFFGPGTRLTVL.

The J gene is TRBJ1-1, the V gene TRBV6-5; D perhaps matches TRBD1 (5 bases). Germline CDR1 and CDR2: MNHEY and SVGAGI. The V gene lost 6 bases and the J gene lost 5 bases, with 19 bases spanning the gap. CDR3 length equals 15 residues. CDR3 DNA sequence: TGTGCCAGCAGCCCGACTCAGGGTTGGAAGACTGAAGCTTTCTTT. This encodes CASSPTQGWKTEAFF.

The chain uses TRBV5-1 and TRBJ2-3; 9 bases agree with TRBD1. This CDR3 has 16 amino acids. The germline CDR1 and CDR2 sequences are SGHRS and YFSETQ. Germline trimming cut 4 bases from V and 2 bases from J; bases unmatched to any gene: 8. In DNA form, the CDR3 reads TGCGCCAGCAGCGCGTCCGGGACAGGGACCACAGATACGCAGTATTTT. Translation gives CASSASGTGTTDTQYF.

The chain combines TRBV9 with TRBJ2-3; TRBD1 might be the D (5 bases). Per germline, CDR1 SGDLS and CDR2 YYNGEE. The CDR3 length is 13 residues. With 2 bases removed from V and 4 bases from J, the gap between germline ends came to 8 bases. CDR3 in DNA: TGTGCCAGCAGCGTGGACACCGCAGATACGCAGTATTTT. Translated, it gives CASSVDTADTQYF.

The chain is built from TRBV28 and TRBJ1-2; TRBD1 is a possible D gene (5 bases). Looked up from germline, CDR1 is MDHEN and CDR2 is SYDVKM. V shed 5 bases and J shed 2 bases, with 12 bases lying between them. CDR3 length equals 14 residues. The CDR3 DNA is TGTGCCAGCAGTCTCGACAGTAGAAACTATGGCTACACCTTC. It codes for CASSLDSRNYGYTF.

The table lists this clone with a few counts. The chain combines TRBV13 with TRBJ1-1, with D unclear. The CDR3 contains 14 residues. The V and J ends lost 3 bases and 0 bases respectively, with 8 bases between them. Germline assignment: CDR1 PRHDT and CDR2 FYEKMQ (reference sequence). The CDR3 region has the DNA TGTGCCAGCAGCTTCATAGTAATGAACACTGAAGCTTTCTTT. It translates to CASSFIVMNTEAFF. Full variable domain (remainder filled in from reference TRBV13 and TRBJ1-1): AAGVIQSPRHLIKEKRETATLKCYPIPRHDTVYWYQQGPGQDPQFLISFYEKMQSDKGSIPDRFSAQQFSDYHSELNMSSLELGDSALYFCASSFIVMNTEAFFGQGTRLTVV.

This clone showed up just a few times. The V and J genes are TRBV7-2 and TRBJ1-6, with a weak D call TRBD1 (6 bases). The CDR3 loop spans 12 amino acids. Germline lookup yields CDR1 SGHTA and CDR2 FQGNSA. With 4 bases removed from V and 12 bases from J, the gap between germline ends came to 10 bases. The CDR3 protein is CASSWARGPLHF. CDR3 DNA: TGTGCCAGCAGCTGGGCCAGGGGACCCCTCCACTTT.

Ten or more counts support this clone. The V and J genes are TRBV4-1 and TRBJ2-5, with D possibly TRBD1 on 7 matching bases. Trimming removed 4 bases from V and 4 bases from J, with 16 bases in between. The germline CDR1 and CDR2 sequences are MGHRA and YSYEKL. The CDR3 length is 15 residues. The CDR3 loop is CASSPGRGDSETQYF. The CDR3 DNA follows: TGCGCCAGCAGCCCGGGCAGGGGGGATTCAGAGACCCAGTACTTC.

This chain uses TRBV4-1 with TRBJ1-2; TRBD1 agrees at 8 bases. The CDR3 has 15 amino acids. Germline loops: CDR1 MGHRA, CDR2 YSYEKL. Trimming removed 4 bases from V and 3 bases from J; junction bases left unmatched: 7. CDR3 amino acids: CASSLWTGTDYGYTF. In DNA, the CDR3 is TGCGCCAGCAGCCTTTGGACAGGGACGGACTATGGCTACACCTTC.

J is TRBJ1-1 and V is TRBV6-5; D is perhaps TRBD1 (5 bases). CDR1 MNHEY and CDR2 SVGAGI come from the germline V gene. Between the trimmed V and J ends, which lost 0 bases and 4 bases, there was a span of 9 bases. This CDR3 contains 14 residues. The CDR3: CASSYSAGTTEAFF. DNA of the CDR3: TGTGCCAGCAGTTACTCGGCGGGGACCACTGAAGCTTTCTTT.

The chain links TRBV27 to TRBJ1-1; the match to TRBD1 covers 8 bases. CDR3 size: 14 residues. With 5 bases clipped from V and 5 bases from J, the junction kept 7 bases outside the gene matches. From germline, CDR1 is MNHEY and CDR2 SMNVEV (reference sequence). CDR3 sequence: CASSTTGGRTEAFF. The DNA of the CDR3 is TGTGCCAGCAGTACCACAGGGGGTAGGACTGAAGCTTTCTTT.

The chain carries TRBV5-1 and TRBJ2-1; TRBD1 aligns across 7 bases. Trimming removed 0 bases from V and 7 bases from J; junction bases left unmatched: 7. Germline loops: CDR1 SGHRS, CDR2 YFSETQ. The CDR3 contains 15 residues. The CDR3 DNA reads TGCGCCAGCAGCTTGGGGCCCGGGACAGCGAATGAGCAGTTCTTC. Translated, it gives CASSLGPGTANEQFF. Full variable domain (missing parts from reference TRBV5-1 and TRBJ2-1): KAGVTQTPRYLIKTRGQQVTLSCSPISGHRSVSWYQQTPGQGLQFLFEYFSETQRNKGNFPGRFSGRQFSNSRSEMNVSTLELGDSALYLCASSLGPGTANEQFFGPGTRLTVL.

The V call is TRBV7-9, the J call TRBJ1-2; 9 nucleotides agree with TRBD1. V shed 5 bases, J shed 8 bases, and the junction held 3 bases outside the gene matches. Germline loops: CDR1 SEHNR, CDR2 FQNEAQ (reference sequence). The CDR3 covers 12 residues. The CDR3 region has the DNA TGTGCCAGCAGCCTAGGGACAGGGGGCTACACCTTC. Encoded protein: CASSLGTGGYTF.

This rearrangement joins TRBV11-2 to TRBJ1-1; D ambiguous. V was clipped by 0 bases and J by 7 bases, with 9 bases between them. Germline-derived CDR1 and CDR2 are SGHAT and FQNNGV. The CDR3 runs to 13 residues. DNA of the CDR3: TGTGCCAGCAGCTTAGATTGGCAGAATGAAGCTTTCTTT. Its translation: CASSLDWQNEAFF.

The V and J genes are TRBV4-3 and TRBJ2-7; 10 bases align to TRBD2. The CDR3 is 17 residues long. The ends lost 0 bases at V and 1 base at J; junction bases unmatched: 6. Per germline, CDR1 LGHNA and CDR2 YSLEER. The CDR3 region has the DNA TGCGCCAGCAGCCAAGATCGAGGGACTAGCGTTTCCTACGAGCAGTACTTC. Protein sequence: CASSQDRGTSVSYEQYF.

As to this clone: The same CDR3 is also encoded by other DNA sequences in this sample. This chain joins TRBV11-2 and TRBJ1-3; D is ambiguous. The germline V gene encodes CDR1 SGHAT and CDR2 FQNNGV. This CDR3 has 13 amino acids. V lost 0 bases, J lost 4 bases, and 4 bases lay in between. The CDR3 coding sequence is TGTGCCAGCAGCTTAGACAGGGGAAACACCATATATTTT. This translates into CASSLDRGNTIYF.

This sequence joins TRBV5-1 and TRBJ1-1, with D perhaps matching TRBD1 (6 bases). The CDR3 length is 14 residues. The ends were cut back, 3 bases at V and 6 bases at J, with 15 bases in the middle. The germline gives CDR1 SGHRS, CDR2 YFSETQ. The DNA of the CDR3 is TGCGCCAGCAGCTCACAGGGAGGGCGGCCTGAAGCTTTCTTT. This gives the protein CASSSQGGRPEAFF.

The chain uses TRBV7-8 and TRBJ2-1, with 8 bases aligning to TRBD2. Germline V lookup: CDR1 SGHVS, CDR2 FQNEAQ. This CDR3 is built from 16 residues. V was clipped by 6 bases and J by 5 bases; unmatched bases: 12. CDR3 nucleotides: TGTGCCAGCAGGCGTACGACTTTAGCGGGGAACAATGAGCAGTTCTTC. Translation: CASRRTTLAGNNEQFF.

The V gene is TRBV19, the J gene TRBJ2-2, with TRBD1 matching over 9 bases. The CDR3 length is 15 residues. V lost 3 bases and J lost 7; bases outside the gene matches: 6. Germline loops: CDR1 LNHDA, CDR2 SQIVND (reference sequence). The CDR3: CASSMGTGLGGELFF. The DNA for the CDR3 is TGTGCCAGTAGTATGGGGACAGGGTTAGGCGGGGAGCTGTTTTTT.

The rearrangement uses TRBV6-1 and TRBJ2-7; D perhaps matches TRBD1 (6 bases). This CDR3 is built from 12 residues. V lost 11 bases and J lost 5, with 16 bases in between. Germline V gene data show CDR1 as MNHNS and CDR2 as SASEGT. The CDR3 region has the DNA TGTGCCGCGGGCAGGGGTAGAGACGAGCAGTACTTC. It is translated as CAAGRGRDEQYF.

The CDR3 reads CASSEQGGLMGAFF. Written as DNA, the CDR3 is TGTGCCAGCAGCGAACAGGGTGGGTTAATGGGAGCTTTCTTT. V gene TRBV9 combines with J gene TRBJ1-1; a possible D gene is TRBD1 (6 bases). The CDR3 spans 14 residues. CDR1 and CDR2 (germline): SGDLS, YYNGEE. V dropped 3 bases and J dropped 10 bases, with 19 bases sitting between them.